Listed here are 17 T cell receptor beta chains from one sample, sequenced in a study of T cell responses to AZD1222 COVID-19 vaccine. The assay was immunoSEQ multiplex PCR, and TCRdb's table has in-frame clones only and misses some. Of roughly 70,000 clones in the sample, about four fifths were seen once. The specimen comprised peripheral blood, sampled on day 0 of MenACWY control vaccination. These receptors came from an adult in good health.

The V and J genes are TRBV30 and TRBJ1-3, with TRBD1 identical over 7 bases. The CDR3 is 14 amino acids. The trim removed 1 base at V and 2 bases at J, leaving 2 bases unmatched. The V gene's germline CDR1 is GTSNPN and CDR2 SVGIG (reference sequence). For the CDR3, the DNA is TGTGCCTGGAGTGACGGGACAGCTGGAAACACCATATATTTT. Translated, it gives CAWSDGTAGNTIYF.

The chain links TRBV5-6 to TRBJ1-3; D not certain. The CDR3 runs 15 residues. Trimming removed 0 bases at V and 2 bases at J, with 9 bases between. Germline V gives CDR1 SGHDT, CDR2 YYEEEE. CDR3 protein: CASSLAPGTGNTIYF. CDR3 DNA: TGTGCCAGCAGCTTGGCTCCGGGGACTGGAAACACCATATATTTT. Full variable domain (missing parts from reference TRBV5-6 and TRBJ1-3): DAGVTQSPTHLIKTRGQQVTLRCSPKSGHDTVSWYQQALGQGPQFIFQYYEEEERQRGNFPDRFSGHQFPNYSSELNVNALLLGDSALYLCASSLAPGTGNTIYFGEGSWLTVV.

This chain connects TRBV11-2 to TRBJ1-4; D is perhaps TRBD1 (6 bases). Per germline, CDR1 SGHAT and CDR2 FQNNGV. The germline V and J ends were trimmed by 5 bases and 12 bases, with 16 bases remaining between them. The CDR3 is 13 amino acids. CDR3 sequence: CASSRDAEGELFF. In DNA, the CDR3 is TGTGCCAGCAGCAGGGACGCTGAGGGGGAACTGTTTTTT.

This rearrangement joins TRBV5-1 to TRBJ2-7; 7 bases are a match to TRBD2. V lost 3 bases and J lost 0; bases outside the gene matches: 6. There are 15 residues in the CDR3. The germline V gene has CDR1 SGHRS and CDR2 YFSETQ. CDR3 in amino acids: CASSWDGRPSYEQYF. CDR3 sequence (DNA): TGCGCCAGCAGCTGGGACGGGAGGCCCTCCTACGAGCAGTACTTC.

The chain has TRBV19 and TRBJ1-6; D unclear. Germline CDR1 and CDR2: LNHDA and SQIVND (reference sequence). The V end lost 1 base, the J end lost 6 bases, and 4 bases lay between the germline ends. The CDR3 is 13 residues long. In nucleotides, the CDR3 is TGTGCCAGTAGTATAGGGACTAATTCACCCCTCCACTTT. Translated: CASSIGTNSPLHF.

For the CDR3, the DNA is TGTGCCAGCAGCCCGGGACGGTACAATGAGCAGTTCTTC. Amino acid sequence: CASSPGRYNEQFF. The chain combines TRBV6-5 with TRBJ2-1; D possibly uses TRBD1 or TRBD2 (5 bases each). CDR3 length equals 13 residues. V was cut by 6 bases and J by 4 bases, with 10 bases left in between. Germline V gives CDR1 MNHEY, CDR2 SVGAGI.

The chain recombines TRBV9 with TRBJ2-5; 9 bases match TRBD2. The CDR3 covers 13 residues. Germline V gene sequence: CDR1 SGDLS, CDR2 YYNGEE. Trimming took 10 bases from V and 5 from J; bases not matched to a gene: 9. CDR3 in amino acids: CARGGGGSETQYF. For the CDR3, the DNA is TGTGCCCGCGGCGGGGGGGGATCGGAGACCCAGTACTTC. Variable domain in full (rest from reference TRBV9 and TRBJ2-5): DSGVTQTPKHLITATGQRVTLRCSPRSGDLSVYWYQQSLDQGLQFLIQYYNGEERAKGNILERFSAQQFPDLHSELNLSSLELGDSALYFCARGGGGSETQYFGPGTRLLVL.

The chain links TRBV5-6 to TRBJ1-1, with TRBD1 matching 8 bases. Germline CDR1 and CDR2: SGHDT and YYEEEE. CDR3 length equals 15 residues. Trimming at V came to 4 bases and at J to 1 base, leaving 6 bases not matched to a gene. The chain's CDR3 is CASSATGGSNTEAFF. The CDR3 nucleotides read TGTGCCAGCAGCGCTACAGGGGGATCGAACACTGAAGCTTTCTTT.

The chain links TRBV3-1 (or the pseudogene TRBV3-2) to TRBJ2-7, with unresolved D. CDR1 is LGHDT, CDR2 YNNKEL, per germline (reference sequence). V gave up 4 bases and J gave up 3 bases, with 19 bases separating them. This CDR3 has 16 residues. CDR3 sequence (DNA): TGTGCCAGCAGCCCCTACCTACTACGGGCCAGCTACGAGCAGTACTTC. This encodes CASSPYLLRASYEQYF.

The chain employs TRBV28 and TRBJ1-6, with D maybe TRBD1 (5 bases). With 8 bases removed from V and 3 bases from J, the gap between germline ends came to 11 bases. The V gene's germline CDR1 is MDHEN and CDR2 SYDVKM. This CDR3 comprises 14 residues. CDR3 sequence reads: CASRQIFYNSPLHF. CDR3 sequence (DNA): TGTGCCAGCCGACAGATTTTCTATAATTCACCCCTCCACTTT.

This clone is a singleton in its sample. The chain employs TRBV30 and TRBJ2-3; the match to TRBD1 covers 7 bases. Germline trimming cut 4 bases from V and 3 bases from J; bases unmatched to any gene: 7. From germline, CDR1 is GTSNPN and CDR2 SVGIG (reference sequence). The CDR3 covers 14 residues. CDR3 coding DNA: TGTGCCTGGAAGAAGACAGGGATGACAGATACGCAGTATTTT. Translating gives CAWKKTGMTDTQYF. Full variable domain (missing parts from reference TRBV30 and TRBJ2-3): SQTIHQWPATLVQPVGSPLSLECTVEGTSNPNLYWYRQAAGRGLQLLFYSVGIGQISSEVPQNLSASRPQDRQFILSSKKLLLSDSGFYLCAWKKTGMTDTQYFGPGTRLTVL.

The gene calls are TRBV28 and TRBJ2-7, with D uncertain. V lost 3 bases, J lost 1 base, and 10 bases lay in between. Looked up from germline, CDR1 is MDHEN and CDR2 is SYDVKM. There are 14 residues in the CDR3. The CDR3, as DNA: TGTGCCAGCAGTTTCCCTCTTCGTTCCTACGAGCAGTACTTC. It is translated as CASSFPLRSYEQYF. Looking up the rest from reference TRBV28 and TRBJ2-7 gives the full variable domain: DVKVTQSSRYLVKRTGEKVFLECVQDMDHENMFWYRQDPGLGLRLIYFSYDVKMKEKGDIPEGYSVSREKKERFSLILESASTNQTSMYLCASSFPLRSYEQYFGPGTRLTVT.

This sequence joins TRBV6-2 or TRBV6-3 and TRBJ2-3, with D maybe TRBD2 (5 bases). Trimming shortened V by 2 bases and J by 1 base, and 16 bases separated the two germline ends. Germline CDR1 is MNHEY and CDR2 is SVGEGT. The CDR3 totals 17 residues. CDR3 sequence: CASSYRFSDLGTDTQYF. DNA for the CDR3: TGTGCCAGCAGTTACAGGTTTAGCGACTTGGGCACAGATACGCAGTATTTT.

In DNA, the CDR3 is TGTGCCAGCAGCCAACGGGACAGCTCCTACAATGAGCAGTTCTTC. It is translated as CASSQRDSSYNEQFF. The chain combines TRBV7-3 with TRBJ2-1; TRBD1 matches 7 bases. This CDR3 has 15 amino acids. Trimming removed 5 bases from V and 0 bases from J; junction bases left unmatched: 4. The germline gives CDR1 SGHTA, CDR2 FQGTGA.

The genes are TRBV7-6 and TRBJ2-2; D is unresolved. The CDR3 runs to 14 residues. V lost 3 bases, J lost 0 bases, and 5 bases lay in between. Looked up from germline, CDR1 is SGHVS and CDR2 is FNYEAQ. CDR3 in amino acids: CASSLKSNTGELFF. CDR3 in DNA: TGTGCCAGCAGCTTGAAATCGAACACCGGGGAGCTGTTTTTT.

The chain links TRBV10-3 to TRBJ1-1; 7 bases agree with TRBD1. The CDR3 is 14 amino acids. Germline values: CDR1 ENHRY, CDR2 SYGVKD. Unmatched junction bases numbered 4, after V lost 3 bases and J lost 3 bases. The CDR3 DNA follows: TGTGCCATCAGTGAATCCGACAGGGACACTGAAGCTTTCTTT. This codes for CAISESDRDTEAFF.

V is TRBV19 and J is TRBJ1-1; D gene ambiguous. V was cut by 7 bases and J by 2 bases, with 17 bases left in between. CDR3 length: 15 residues. CDR1 LNHDA and CDR2 SQIVND come from the germline V gene (reference sequence). CDR3 region: CASTLHRVGNTEAFF. CDR3 in DNA: TGTGCCAGTACCCTCCACAGAGTGGGAAACACTGAAGCTTTCTTT. Full variable domain (rest looked up from reference TRBV19 and TRBJ1-1): DGGITQSPKYLFRKEGQNVTLSCEQNLNHDAMYWYRQDPGQGLRLIYYSQIVNDFQKGDIAEGYSVSREKKESFPLTVTSAQKNPTAFYLCASTLHRVGNTEAFFGQGTRLTVV.